The entry below gives a single TCR beta chain sequence along with its context. This entry is derived from a study of blood T cell repertoires in COVID-19. Study-level background: In each case, the material was cDNA or gDNA derived from T cells, B-cell-depleted T cells, or PBMCs.

The germline V gene encodes CDR1 SGHRS and CDR2 YFSETQ. This CDR3 has 12 amino acids. Trimming pared 1 base from V and 6 bases from J, leaving 7 bases between. Authors' methods: Researchers report that nucleated cell counts were estimated from reference gene primer amplification. Sequencing used immunoSEQ multiplex PCR; TCRdb keeps in-frame clones, though not all of them. The V and J calls and the clone size are those of that table, but D and trimming were determined from the DNA. The data show 60,000 or so clones, about 79% seen once. What was sequenced was peripheral blood. The receptor was derived from a human donor in a cohort sampled during active COVID-19. The chain links TRBV5-1 to TRBJ1-1; D is undetermined. The CDR3 loop reads CASSLPGAEAFF. The CDR3 coding sequence is TGCGCCAGCAGCTTGCCCGGTGCTGAAGCTTTCTTT.